Below are 5 T cell receptor beta chains sequenced from a single sample in a study of blood T cell repertoires in COVID-19. This table comes from immunoSEQ multiplex PCR, and its TCRdb copy is limited to in-frame clones, with some not included. In the table there are about 110,000 clones, over 75% of which are singletons. The material sequenced was peripheral blood. The receptor set was obtained from an older man with active or convalescent COVID-19.

V gene TRBV28 combines with J gene TRBJ1-5; D uncertain. The CDR3 length is 14 residues. Trimming shortened V by 1 base and J by 1 base, and 5 bases separated the two germline ends. CDR1 is MDHEN and CDR2 is SYDVKM in the germline V gene. The CDR3 protein is CASSLYRSNQPQHF. In DNA form, the CDR3 reads TGTGCCAGCAGTTTATATCGGAGCAATCAGCCCCAGCATTTT.

The chain uses TRBV15 and TRBJ2-5; TRBD1 matches at 9 bases. The junction had 9 bases not matched to a gene; V was cut back by 0 bases and J by 4 bases. Germline V CDR1 and CDR2: LNHNV, YYDKDF (reference sequence). The CDR3 length is 17 residues. CDR3 sequence (DNA): TGTGCCACCAGCAGAGATCAAGTAGGGACAGGGAGAGAGACCCAGTACTTC. Its translation: CATSRDQVGTGRETQYF.

A few counts support this clone. The chain carries TRBV28 and TRBJ1-2, with D hard to call. The V gene's germline CDR1 is MDHEN and CDR2 SYDVKM. Trimming left V 2 bases short and J 4 bases short, with 11 bases between. The CDR3 is 14 residues long. The CDR3 spells CASSLDTALYGYTF. The CDR3 DNA follows: TGTGCCAGCAGTTTAGATACAGCACTCTATGGCTACACCTTC.

J is TRBJ2-3 and V is TRBV6-1, with TRBD2 as a possible D gene (7 bases). The ends were cut back, 1 base at V and 4 bases at J, with 9 bases in the middle. The CDR3 has 14 residues. Germline assignment: CDR1 MNHNS and CDR2 SASEGT. CDR3 protein: CASSEVGGADTQYF. CDR3 DNA sequence: TGTGCCAGCAGTGAAGTAGGGGGGGCAGATACGCAGTATTTT.

CDR3 loop: CASSPQGRAGNTIYF. CDR3 coding DNA: TGTGCCAGCAGTCCACAGGGAAGGGCTGGAAACACCATATATTTT. V is TRBV27 and J is TRBJ1-3; D may be TRBD1 (6 bases). V shed 5 bases and J shed 2 bases, with 13 bases lying between them. The germline V gene encodes CDR1 MNHEY and CDR2 SMNVEV (reference sequence). CDR3 size: 15 residues.